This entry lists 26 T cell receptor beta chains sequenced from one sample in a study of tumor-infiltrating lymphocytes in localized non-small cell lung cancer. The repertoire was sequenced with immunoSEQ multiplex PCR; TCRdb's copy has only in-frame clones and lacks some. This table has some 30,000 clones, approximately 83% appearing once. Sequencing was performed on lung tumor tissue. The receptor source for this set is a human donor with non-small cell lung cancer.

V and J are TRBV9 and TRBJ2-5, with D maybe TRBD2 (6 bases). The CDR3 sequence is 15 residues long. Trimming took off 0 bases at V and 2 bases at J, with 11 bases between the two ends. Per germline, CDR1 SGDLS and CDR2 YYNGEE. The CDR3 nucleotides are TGTGCCAGCAGCGTAGGTCCTAGCGTACAAGAGACCCAGTACTTC. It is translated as CASSVGPSVQETQYF.

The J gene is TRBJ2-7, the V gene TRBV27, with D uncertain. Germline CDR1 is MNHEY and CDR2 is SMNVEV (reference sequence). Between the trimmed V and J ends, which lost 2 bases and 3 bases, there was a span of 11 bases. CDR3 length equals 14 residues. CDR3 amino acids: CASSLRRQNYEQYF. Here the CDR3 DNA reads TGTGCCAGCAGTTTACGTCGCCAGAACTACGAGCAGTACTTC.

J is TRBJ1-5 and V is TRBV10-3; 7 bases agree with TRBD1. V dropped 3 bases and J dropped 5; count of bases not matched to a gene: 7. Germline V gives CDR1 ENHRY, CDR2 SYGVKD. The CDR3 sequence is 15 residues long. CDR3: CAISDALTGDQPQHF. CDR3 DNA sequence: TGTGCCATCAGTGACGCCTTAACAGGGGATCAGCCCCAGCATTTT.

This chain's CDR3 is CASSLVRGNSPLHF. In nucleotides, the CDR3 is TGCGCCAGCAGCTTGGTCCGGGGTAATTCACCCCTCCACTTT. This sequence joins TRBV5-1 and TRBJ1-6; D is unclear. V lost 0 bases and J lost 6, with 7 bases in between. In germline, CDR1 is SGHRS, CDR2 YFSETQ. CDR3 size: 14 residues.

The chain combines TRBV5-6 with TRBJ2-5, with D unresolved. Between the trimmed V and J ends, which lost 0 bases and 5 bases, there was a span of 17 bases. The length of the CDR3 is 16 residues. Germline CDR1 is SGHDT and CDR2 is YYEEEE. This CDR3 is CASSLVPIGFSETQYF. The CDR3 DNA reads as TGTGCCAGCAGCTTGGTGCCGATCGGTTTTTCGGAGACCCAGTACTTC.

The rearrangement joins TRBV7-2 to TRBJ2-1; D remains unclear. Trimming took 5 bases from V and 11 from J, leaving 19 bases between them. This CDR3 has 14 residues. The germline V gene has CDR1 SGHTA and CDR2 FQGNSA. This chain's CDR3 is CASSPPSEQWKQFF. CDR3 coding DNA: TGTGCCAGCAGCCCACCGAGTGAGCAGTGGAAGCAGTTCTTC.

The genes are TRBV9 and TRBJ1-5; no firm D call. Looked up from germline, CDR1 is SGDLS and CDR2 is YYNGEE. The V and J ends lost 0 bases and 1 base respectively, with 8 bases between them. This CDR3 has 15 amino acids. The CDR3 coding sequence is TGTGCCAGCAGCGTAGGGGGAAGCAGCAATCAGCCCCAGCATTTT. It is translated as CASSVGGSSNQPQHF.

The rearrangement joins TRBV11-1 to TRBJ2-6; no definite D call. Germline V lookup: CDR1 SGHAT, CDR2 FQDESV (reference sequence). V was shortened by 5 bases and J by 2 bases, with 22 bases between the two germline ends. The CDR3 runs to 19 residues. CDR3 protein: CASSAHPRPQIPGANVLTF. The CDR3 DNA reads TGTGCCAGCAGCGCCCACCCGCGACCTCAAATCCCTGGGGCCAACGTCCTGACTTTC.

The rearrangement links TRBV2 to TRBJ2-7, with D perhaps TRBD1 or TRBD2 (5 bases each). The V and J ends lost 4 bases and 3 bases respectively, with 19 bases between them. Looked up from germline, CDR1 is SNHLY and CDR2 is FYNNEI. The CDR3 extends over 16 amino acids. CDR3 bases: TGTGCCAGCAGTGTGGGGGACGGATGGAATGTCTACGAGCAGTACTTC. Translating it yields CASSVGDGWNVYEQYF.

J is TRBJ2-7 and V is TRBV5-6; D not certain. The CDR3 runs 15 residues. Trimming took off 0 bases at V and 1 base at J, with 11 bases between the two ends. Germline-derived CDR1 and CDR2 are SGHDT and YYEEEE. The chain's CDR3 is CASSLDQALSYEQYF. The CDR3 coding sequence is TGTGCCAGCAGCTTGGACCAGGCATTATCCTACGAGCAGTACTTC.

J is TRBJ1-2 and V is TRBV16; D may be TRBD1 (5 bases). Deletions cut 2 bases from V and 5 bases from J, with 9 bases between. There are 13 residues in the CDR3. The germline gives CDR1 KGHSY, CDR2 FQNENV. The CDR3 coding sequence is TGTGCCAGCAGCCAAGGGGGTAGATATGGCTACACCTTC. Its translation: CASSQGGRYGYTF.

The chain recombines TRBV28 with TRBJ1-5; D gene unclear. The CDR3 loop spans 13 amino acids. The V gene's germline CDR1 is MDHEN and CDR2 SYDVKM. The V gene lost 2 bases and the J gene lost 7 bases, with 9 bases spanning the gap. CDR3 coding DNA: TGTGCCAGCAGTTTAGATGGATGGCAGCCCCAGCATTTT. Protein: CASSLDGWQPQHF.

CDR3 nucleotide sequence: TGTGCCAGCAGTTACTCAGATTTAGGGAGTGGCTACACCTTC. Its protein product is CASSYSDLGSGYTF. The rearrangement uses TRBV6-5 and TRBJ1-2; D remains ambiguous. CDR3 size: 14 residues. The V gene's germline CDR1 is MNHEY and CDR2 SVGAGI. Trimming pared 0 bases from V and 7 bases from J, leaving 12 bases between.

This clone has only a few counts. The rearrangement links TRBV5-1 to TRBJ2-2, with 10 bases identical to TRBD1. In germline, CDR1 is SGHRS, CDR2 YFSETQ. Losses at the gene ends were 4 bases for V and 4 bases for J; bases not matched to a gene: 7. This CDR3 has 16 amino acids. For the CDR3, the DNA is TGCGCCAGCAGCCCCCGGACAGGGGGTAGCACCGGGGAGCTGTTTTTT. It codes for CASSPRTGGSTGELFF.

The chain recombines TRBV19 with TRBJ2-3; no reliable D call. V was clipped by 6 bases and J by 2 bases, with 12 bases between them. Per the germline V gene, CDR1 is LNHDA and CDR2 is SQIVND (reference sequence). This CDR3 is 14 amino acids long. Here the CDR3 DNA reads TGTGCCAGTAGCACCGGCCCTTCCACAGATACGCAGTATTTT. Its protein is CASSTGPSTDTQYF.

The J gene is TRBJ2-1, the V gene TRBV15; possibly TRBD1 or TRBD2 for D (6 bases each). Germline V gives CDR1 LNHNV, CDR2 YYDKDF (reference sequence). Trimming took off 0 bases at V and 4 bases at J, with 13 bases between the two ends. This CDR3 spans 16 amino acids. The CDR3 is CATSRDTGGRYNEQFF. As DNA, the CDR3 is TGTGCCACCAGCAGAGATACCGGGGGCCGTTACAATGAGCAGTTCTTC.

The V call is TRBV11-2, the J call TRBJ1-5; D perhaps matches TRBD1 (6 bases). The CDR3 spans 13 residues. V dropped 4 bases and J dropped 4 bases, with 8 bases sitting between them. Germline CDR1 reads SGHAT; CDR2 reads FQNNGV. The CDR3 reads CASSSDRNQPQHF. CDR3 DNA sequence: TGTGCCAGCAGCTCGGACAGAAATCAGCCCCAGCATTTT.

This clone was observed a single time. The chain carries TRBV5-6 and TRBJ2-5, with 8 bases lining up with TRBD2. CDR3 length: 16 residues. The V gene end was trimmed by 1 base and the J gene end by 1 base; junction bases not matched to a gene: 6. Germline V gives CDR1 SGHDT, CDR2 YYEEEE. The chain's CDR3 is CASSLSLTSGQETQYF. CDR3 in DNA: TGTGCCAGCAGCTTGAGTTTAACTAGCGGCCAAGAGACCCAGTACTTC.

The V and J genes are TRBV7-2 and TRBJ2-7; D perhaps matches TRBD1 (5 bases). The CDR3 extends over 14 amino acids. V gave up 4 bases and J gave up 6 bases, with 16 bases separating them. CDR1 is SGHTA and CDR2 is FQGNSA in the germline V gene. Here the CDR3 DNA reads TGTGCCAGCAGCTCCCCCGAGTGGGGCGTCGAGCAGTACTTC. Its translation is CASSSPEWGVEQYF.

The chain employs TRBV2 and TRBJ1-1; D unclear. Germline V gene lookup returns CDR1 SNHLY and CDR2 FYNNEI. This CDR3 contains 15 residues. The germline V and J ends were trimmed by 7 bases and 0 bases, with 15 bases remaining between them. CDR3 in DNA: TGTGCCAGCAACGAGGGAAAGGTGATGAACACTGAAGCTTTCTTT. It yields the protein CASNEGKVMNTEAFF.

The CDR3 reads CASTNSGGPGTGELFF. The DNA for the CDR3 is TGTGCCAGCACCAATAGCGGGGGGCCGGGGACCGGGGAGCTGTTTTTT. This sequence joins TRBV9 and TRBJ2-2; 10 bases fit TRBD2. The CDR3 totals 16 residues. CDR1 is SGDLS, CDR2 YYNGEE, per germline. V dropped 6 bases and J dropped 5; count of bases not matched to a gene: 10.

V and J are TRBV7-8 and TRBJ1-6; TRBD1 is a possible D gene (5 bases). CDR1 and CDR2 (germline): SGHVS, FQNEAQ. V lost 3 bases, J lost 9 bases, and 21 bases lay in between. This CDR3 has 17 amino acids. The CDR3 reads CASSFGGLGNRGSPLHF. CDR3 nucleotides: TGTGCCAGCAGCTTTGGGGGGTTAGGGAACCGAGGTTCACCCCTCCACTTT.

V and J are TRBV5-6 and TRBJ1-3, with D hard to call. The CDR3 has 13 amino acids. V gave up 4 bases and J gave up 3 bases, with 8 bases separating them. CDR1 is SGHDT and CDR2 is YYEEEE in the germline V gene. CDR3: CASSVTLGNTIYF. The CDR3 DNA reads TGTGCCAGCAGCGTTACCCTTGGAAACACCATATATTTT.

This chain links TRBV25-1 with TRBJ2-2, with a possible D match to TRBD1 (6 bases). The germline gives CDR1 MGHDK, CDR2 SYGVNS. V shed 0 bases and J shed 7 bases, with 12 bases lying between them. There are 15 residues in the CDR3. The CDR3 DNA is TGTGCCAGCAGTGAATATATGGGGGCCGGCGGGGAGCTGTTTTTT. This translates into CASSEYMGAGGELFF. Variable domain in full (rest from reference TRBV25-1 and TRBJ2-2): EADIYQTPRYLVIGTGKKITLECSQTMGHDKMYWYQQDPGMELHLIHYSYGVNSTEKGDLSSESTVSRIRTEHFPLTLESARPSHTSQYLCASSEYMGAGGELFFGEGSRLTVL.

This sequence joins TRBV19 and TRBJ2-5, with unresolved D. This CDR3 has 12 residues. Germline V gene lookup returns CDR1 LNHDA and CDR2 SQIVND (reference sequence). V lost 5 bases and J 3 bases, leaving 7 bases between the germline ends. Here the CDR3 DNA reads TGTGCCAGTAGTCAGACAAAAGAGACCCAGTACTTC. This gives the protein CASSQTKETQYF.

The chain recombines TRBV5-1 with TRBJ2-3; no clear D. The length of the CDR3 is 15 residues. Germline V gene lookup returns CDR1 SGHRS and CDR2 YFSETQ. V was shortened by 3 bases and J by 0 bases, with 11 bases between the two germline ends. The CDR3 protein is CASSSAPRSTDTQYF. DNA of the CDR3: TGCGCCAGCAGCTCGGCACCTCGTAGCACAGATACGCAGTATTTT.